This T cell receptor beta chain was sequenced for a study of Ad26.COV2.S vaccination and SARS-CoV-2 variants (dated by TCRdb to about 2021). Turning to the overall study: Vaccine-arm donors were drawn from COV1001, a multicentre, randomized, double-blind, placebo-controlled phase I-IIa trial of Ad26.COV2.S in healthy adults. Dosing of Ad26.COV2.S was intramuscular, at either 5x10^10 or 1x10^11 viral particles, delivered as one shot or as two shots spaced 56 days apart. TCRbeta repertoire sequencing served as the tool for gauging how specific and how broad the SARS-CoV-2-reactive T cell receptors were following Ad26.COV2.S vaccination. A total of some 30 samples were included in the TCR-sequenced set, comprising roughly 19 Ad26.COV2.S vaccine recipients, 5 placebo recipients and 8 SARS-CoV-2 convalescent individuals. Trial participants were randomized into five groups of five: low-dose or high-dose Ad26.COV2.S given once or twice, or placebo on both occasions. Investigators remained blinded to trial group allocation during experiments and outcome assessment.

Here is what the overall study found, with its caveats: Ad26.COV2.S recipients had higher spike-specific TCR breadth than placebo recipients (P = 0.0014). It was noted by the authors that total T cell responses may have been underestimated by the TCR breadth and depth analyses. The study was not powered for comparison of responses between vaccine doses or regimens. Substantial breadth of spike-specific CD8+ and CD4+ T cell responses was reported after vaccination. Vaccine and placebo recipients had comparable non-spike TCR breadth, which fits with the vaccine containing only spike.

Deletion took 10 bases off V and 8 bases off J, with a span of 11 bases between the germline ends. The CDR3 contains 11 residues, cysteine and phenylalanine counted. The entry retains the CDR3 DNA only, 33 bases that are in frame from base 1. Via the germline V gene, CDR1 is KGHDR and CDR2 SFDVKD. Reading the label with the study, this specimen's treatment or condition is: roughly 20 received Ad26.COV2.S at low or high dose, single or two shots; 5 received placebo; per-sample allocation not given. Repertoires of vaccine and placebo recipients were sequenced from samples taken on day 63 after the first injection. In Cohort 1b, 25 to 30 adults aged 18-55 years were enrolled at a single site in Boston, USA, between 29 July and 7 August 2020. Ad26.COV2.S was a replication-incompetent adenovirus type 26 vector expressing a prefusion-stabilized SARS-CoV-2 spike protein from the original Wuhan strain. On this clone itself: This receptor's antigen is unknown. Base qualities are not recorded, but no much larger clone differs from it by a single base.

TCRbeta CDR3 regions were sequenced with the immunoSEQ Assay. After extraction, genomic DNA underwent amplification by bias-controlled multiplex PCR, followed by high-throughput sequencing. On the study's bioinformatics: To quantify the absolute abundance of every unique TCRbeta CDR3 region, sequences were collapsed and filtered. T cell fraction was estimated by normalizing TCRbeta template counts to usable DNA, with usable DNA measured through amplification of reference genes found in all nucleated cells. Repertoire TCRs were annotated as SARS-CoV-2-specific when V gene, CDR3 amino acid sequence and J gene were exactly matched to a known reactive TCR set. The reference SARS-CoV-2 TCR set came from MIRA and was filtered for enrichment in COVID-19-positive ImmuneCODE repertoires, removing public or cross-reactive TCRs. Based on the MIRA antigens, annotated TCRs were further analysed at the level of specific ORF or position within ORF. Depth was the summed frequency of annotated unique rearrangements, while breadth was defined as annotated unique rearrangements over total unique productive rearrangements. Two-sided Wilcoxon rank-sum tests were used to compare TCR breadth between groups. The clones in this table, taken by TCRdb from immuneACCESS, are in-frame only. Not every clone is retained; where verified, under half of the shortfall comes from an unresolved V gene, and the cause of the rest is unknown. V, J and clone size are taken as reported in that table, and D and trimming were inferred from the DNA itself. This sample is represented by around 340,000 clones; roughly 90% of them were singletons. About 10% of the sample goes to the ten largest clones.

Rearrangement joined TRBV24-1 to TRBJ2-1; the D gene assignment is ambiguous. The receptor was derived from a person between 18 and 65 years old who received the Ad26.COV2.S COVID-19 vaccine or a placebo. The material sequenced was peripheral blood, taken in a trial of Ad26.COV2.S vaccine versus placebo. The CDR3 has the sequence CATGRPHEQFF. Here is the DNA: TGTGCCACAGGGCGCCCACATGAGCAGTTCTTC.